The sequence of this TCR beta chain was determined in a study of cytomegalovirus exposure and HLA in healthy donors (dated by TCRdb to about 2017). With regard to the full study: The 500 to 800 repertoires of the first cohort and the approximately 130 validation repertoires were produced on the same platform, according to a later analysis. The aim of the study was to test whether cataloging public T cell receptors could identify signatures of past pathogen exposure. A separate validation cohort of 100 to 150 different subjects was used in addition to the roughly 700-subject first cohort. To predict cytomegalovirus infection status, the study combined high-throughput TCR immunosequencing, statistical association of individual TCRs with disease status, and machine learning.

Library preparation employed the immunoSEQ multiplex PCR assay. Per the original workflow: To diagnose cytomegalovirus status from the catalog of TCR beta chain sequences, a statistical classification framework was built. In TCRdb, the immuneACCESS table is reduced to in-frame sequences with V and J assigned. These tables do not hold every clone; where another copy was compared, an unresolved V gene accounts for under half, and the others remain unexplained. V, J and clone size are taken as reported in that table, and D and trimming were inferred from the DNA itself. This sample holds fewer than 60,000 clones; approximately 92% were observed only once. Around 16% of the sample is held by the ten biggest clonotypes. A word on this clone: Its antigen remains unidentified. No much larger clonotype is one base removed from it; base qualities were not supplied.

What the work shows at the level of the full study, not this receptor alone: The authors suggested that the approach could potentially be extended to other disease states and immunological phenotypes. Most TCR sequences were seen in very few donors, while some public TCRs were found in many individuals. In vitro tests confirmed that a few of the cytomegalovirus-associated TCR beta chains recognize cytomegalovirus antigens. A total of fewer than 200 TCR beta chains were listed by the study as associated with cytomegalovirus. A later analysis found that TCRs clustered in the first cohort also tended to co-occur in the 110 or so validation repertoires, with more than 90% of cluster scores above 0. The validation cohort had no HLA typing available for a later analysis, so co-occurrence within that cohort was assessed over all 120 or so repertoires. In both the original and validation cohorts, the classifier was reported to diagnose cytomegalovirus status with high specificity and sensitivity.

The germline V end is reduced by 3 bases and the J end by 3 bases; junction bases left unmatched: 3. The CDR3, cysteine through phenylalanine, is 14 amino acids long. Only CDR3 DNA is held: 42 bases, read in frame from base 1. CDR1 and CDR2 (KGHSH, LQKENI) derive from the germline V gene. The donors belonged to the validation cohort of approximately 130 subjects, which was separate from the roughly 680-subject first cohort. The source material was PBMCs. The receptor was isolated from a woman under 30 in good health and CMV-seronegative. The rearrangement joined TRBV18 to TRBJ2-7, and 9 junction bases match TRBD1. The sequence in DNA is TGTGCCAGCTCACCCGGGACAGGGCTCTACGAGCAGTACTTC. Its amino acids are CASSPGTGLYEQYF. The reference TRBV18 and TRBJ2-7 proteins fill in what lies around the CDR3, so the full variable domain reads NAGVMQNPRHLVRRRGQEARLRCSPMKGHSHVYWYRQLPEEGLKFMVYLQKENIIDESGMPKERFSAEFPKEGPSILRIQQVVRGDSAAYFCASSPGTGLYEQYFGPGTRLTVT.